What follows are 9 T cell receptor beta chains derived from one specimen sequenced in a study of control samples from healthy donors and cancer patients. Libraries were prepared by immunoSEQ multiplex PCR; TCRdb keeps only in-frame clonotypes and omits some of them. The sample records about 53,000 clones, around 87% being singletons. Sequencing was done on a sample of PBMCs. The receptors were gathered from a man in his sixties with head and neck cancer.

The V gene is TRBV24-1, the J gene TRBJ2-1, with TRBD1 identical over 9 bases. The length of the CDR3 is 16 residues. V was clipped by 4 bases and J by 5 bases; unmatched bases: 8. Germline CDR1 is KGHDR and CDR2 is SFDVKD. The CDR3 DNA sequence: TGTGCCACCAGTGACCCCACAGGGGGCGCCCACAATGAGCAGTTCTTC. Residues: CATSDPTGGAHNEQFF.

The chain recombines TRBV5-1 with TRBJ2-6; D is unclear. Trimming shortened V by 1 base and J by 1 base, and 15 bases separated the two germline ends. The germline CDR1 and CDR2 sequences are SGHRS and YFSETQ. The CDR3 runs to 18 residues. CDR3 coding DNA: TGCGCCAGCAGCTTGTGGACGCAATCATCATCTGGGGCCAACGTCCTGACTTTC. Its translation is CASSLWTQSSSGANVLTF.

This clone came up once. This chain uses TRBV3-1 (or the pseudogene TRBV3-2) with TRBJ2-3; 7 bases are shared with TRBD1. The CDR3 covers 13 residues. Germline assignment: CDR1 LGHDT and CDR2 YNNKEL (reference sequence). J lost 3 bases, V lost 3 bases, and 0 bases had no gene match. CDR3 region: CASSQGQTDTQYF. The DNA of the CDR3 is TGTGCCAGCAGCCAGGGACAGACAGATACGCAGTATTTT.

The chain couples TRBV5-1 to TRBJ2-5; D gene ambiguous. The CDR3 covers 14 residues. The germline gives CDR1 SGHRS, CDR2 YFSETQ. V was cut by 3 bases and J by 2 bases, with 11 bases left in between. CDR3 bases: TGCGCCAGCAGCTATGGCAGAACGCAAGAGACCCAGTACTTC. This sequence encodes CASSYGRTQETQYF.

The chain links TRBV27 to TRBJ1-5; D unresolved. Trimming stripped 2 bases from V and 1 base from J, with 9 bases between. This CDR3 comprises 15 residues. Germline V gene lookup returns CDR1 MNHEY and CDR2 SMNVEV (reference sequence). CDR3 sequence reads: CASSLRFVSNQPQHF. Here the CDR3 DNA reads TGTGCCAGCAGTTTAAGGTTTGTCAGCAATCAGCCCCAGCATTTT.

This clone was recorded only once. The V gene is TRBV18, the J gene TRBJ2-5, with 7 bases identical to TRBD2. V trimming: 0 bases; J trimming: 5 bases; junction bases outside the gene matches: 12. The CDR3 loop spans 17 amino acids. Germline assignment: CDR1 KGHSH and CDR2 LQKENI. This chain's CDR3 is CASSPPVLSGVGETQYF. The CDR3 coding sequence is TGTGCCAGCTCACCACCGGTACTCAGCGGGGTTGGGGAGACCCAGTACTTC.

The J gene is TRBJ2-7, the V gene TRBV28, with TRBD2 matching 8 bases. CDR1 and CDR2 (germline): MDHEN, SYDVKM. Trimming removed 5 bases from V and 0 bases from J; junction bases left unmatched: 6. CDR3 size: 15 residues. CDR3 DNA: TGTGCCAGCAGTCTCCCAGCGGGGGACTCCTACGAGCAGTACTTC. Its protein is CASSLPAGDSYEQYF.

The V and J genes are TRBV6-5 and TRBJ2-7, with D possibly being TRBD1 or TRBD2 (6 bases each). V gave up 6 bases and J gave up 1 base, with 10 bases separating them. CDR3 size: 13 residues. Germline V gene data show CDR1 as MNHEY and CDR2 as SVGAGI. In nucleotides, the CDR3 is TGTGCCAGCAGGAGGGGGGCTTCCTACGAGCAGTACTTC. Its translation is CASRRGASYEQYF.

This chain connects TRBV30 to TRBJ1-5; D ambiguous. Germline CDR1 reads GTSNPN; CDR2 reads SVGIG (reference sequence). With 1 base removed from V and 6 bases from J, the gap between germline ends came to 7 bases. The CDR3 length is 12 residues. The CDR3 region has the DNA TGTGCCTGGAGTGCCCCCCCTCAGCCCCAGCATTTT. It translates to CAWSAPPQPQHF.